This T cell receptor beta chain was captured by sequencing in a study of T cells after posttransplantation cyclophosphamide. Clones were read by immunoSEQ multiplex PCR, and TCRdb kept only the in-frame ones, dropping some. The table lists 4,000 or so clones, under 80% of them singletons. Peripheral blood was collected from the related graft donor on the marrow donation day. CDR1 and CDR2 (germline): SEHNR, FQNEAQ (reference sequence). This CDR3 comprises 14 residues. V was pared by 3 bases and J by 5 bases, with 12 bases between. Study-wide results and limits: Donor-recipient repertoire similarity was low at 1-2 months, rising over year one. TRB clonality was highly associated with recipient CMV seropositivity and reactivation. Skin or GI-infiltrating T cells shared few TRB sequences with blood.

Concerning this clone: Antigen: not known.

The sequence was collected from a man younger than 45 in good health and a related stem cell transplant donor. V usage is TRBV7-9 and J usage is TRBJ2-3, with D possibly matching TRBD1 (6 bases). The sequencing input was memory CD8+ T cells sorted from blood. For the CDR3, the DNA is TGTGCCAGCAGCTTTGAGGGGGTAGAAGATACGCAGTATTTT. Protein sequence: CASSFEGVEDTQYF.